Below, 29 T cell receptor beta chains from the same sample are listed, as sequenced in a study of CD4 T cells in relation to SARS-CoV-2 and coronaviruses. Some clones are missing from TCRdb's copy, which holds only in-frame ones; the method was immunoSEQ multiplex PCR. The table records 58,000 or so clones, about 90% of them present only once. Source material: naive CD4+ T cells from PBMCs. As to subset: naive CD4+ T cells isolated by negative enrichment. All receptors derive from an adult with COVID-19.

The chain carries TRBV19 and TRBJ2-5, with D perhaps TRBD1 or TRBD2 (5 bases each). CDR3 size: 14 residues. Germline lookup yields CDR1 LNHDA and CDR2 SQIVND (reference sequence). Trimming pared 5 bases from V and 4 bases from J, leaving 14 bases between. CDR3 residues: CASSLFGTGETQYF. DNA for the CDR3: TGTGCCAGTAGTCTCTTCGGGACCGGAGAGACCCAGTACTTC.

The genes are TRBV7-9 and TRBJ2-7; no firm D call. CDR3 length equals 14 residues. The V end lost 3 bases, the J end lost 0 bases, and 9 bases lay between the germline ends. Looked up from germline, CDR1 is SEHNR and CDR2 is FQNEAQ (reference sequence). CDR3 sequence: CASSFGTNSYEQYF. The CDR3 bases are TGTGCCAGCAGCTTCGGTACTAACTCCTACGAGCAGTACTTC.

The CDR3: CASSGSLRLEQYF. DNA for the CDR3: TGTGCCAGCAGCGGCTCTTTGAGGCTCGAGCAGTACTTC. J is TRBJ2-7 and V is TRBV9, with D unclear. The V end lost 3 bases, the J end lost 6 bases, and 13 bases lay between the germline ends. The CDR3 totals 13 residues. The germline V gene has CDR1 SGDLS and CDR2 YYNGEE. Full variable domain (rest looked up from reference TRBV9 and TRBJ2-7): DSGVTQTPKHLITATGQRVTLRCSPRSGDLSVYWYQQSLDQGLQFLIQYYNGEERAKGNILERFSAQQFPDLHSELNLSSLELGDSALYFCASSGSLRLEQYFGPGTRLTVT.

The CDR3 spells CASRSGLAGWEQYF. CDR3 DNA sequence: TGTGCCAGCAGGTCGGGACTAGCGGGATGGGAGCAGTACTTC. The J gene is TRBJ2-7, the V gene TRBV28; 13 bases map to TRBD2. From germline, CDR1 is MDHEN and CDR2 SYDVKM. Losses at the gene ends were 6 bases for V and 7 bases for J; bases not matched to a gene: 6. The CDR3 covers 14 residues.

The chain couples TRBV19 to TRBJ2-5; 10 bases agree with TRBD2. This CDR3 has 18 amino acids. V lost 5 bases and J lost 4; bases outside the gene matches: 16. Germline loops: CDR1 LNHDA, CDR2 SQIVND (reference sequence). CDR3 region: CASSPSGRGGWARETQYF. In DNA form, the CDR3 reads TGTGCCAGTAGTCCCAGCGGGAGGGGTGGTTGGGCTCGAGAGACCCAGTACTTC.

The rearrangement links TRBV5-6 to TRBJ1-5; TRBD1 is a possible D gene (5 bases). The V gene lost 4 bases and the J gene lost 4 bases, with 18 bases spanning the gap. Per germline, CDR1 SGHDT and CDR2 YYEEEE. The CDR3 runs to 16 residues. This CDR3 reads CASSIYSGASNQPQHF. DNA for the CDR3: TGTGCCAGCAGCATTTACAGCGGGGCAAGTAATCAGCCCCAGCATTTT.

The chain has TRBV5-4 and TRBJ2-7, with 7 bases fitting TRBD1. CDR3 size: 15 residues. The ends lost 2 bases at V and 6 bases at J; junction bases unmatched: 11. Germline lookup yields CDR1 SGHNT and CDR2 YYREEE (reference sequence). The CDR3 DNA follows: TGTGCCAGCAGCTTACCGGGACAGATGCCTTTCGAGCAGTACTTC. Its translation is CASSLPGQMPFEQYF.

V gene TRBV5-4 combines with J gene TRBJ2-5; D gene ambiguous. CDR1 and CDR2 from the germline V gene are SGHNT and YYREEE (reference sequence). Trimming shortened V by 1 base and J by 1 base, and 14 bases separated the two germline ends. This CDR3 is 16 amino acids long. The CDR3 DNA reads TGTGCCAGCAGCTTGAATGCACGGACCTTCCAAGAGACCCAGTACTTC. Amino acid sequence: CASSLNARTFQETQYF.

The CDR3 here is CASSRTSGSAKNYEQYF. The CDR3 region has the DNA TGCGCCAGCAGCCGGACTAGCGGGAGTGCCAAAAACTACGAGCAGTACTTC. The V gene is TRBV5-1, the J gene TRBJ2-7; 13 bases fit TRBD2. After removal of 4 bases from V and 3 bases from J, the junction contained 10 bases not matched to a gene. This CDR3 has 17 amino acids. The germline V gene has CDR1 SGHRS and CDR2 YFSETQ.

The chain links TRBV28 to TRBJ1-2; D is ambiguous. The CDR3 has 12 residues. CDR1 and CDR2 (germline): MDHEN, SYDVKM. V was pared by 2 bases and J by 5 bases, with 6 bases between. In nucleotides, the CDR3 is TGTGCCAGCAGTTTACTGGGGTATGGCTACACCTTC. Its protein is CASSLLGYGYTF.

The chain carries TRBV2 and TRBJ2-7; 10 bases are a match to TRBD2. The germline gives CDR1 SNHLY, CDR2 FYNNEI. The CDR3 has 16 amino acids. V lost 5 bases, J lost 1 base, and 8 bases stayed unmatched. As DNA, the CDR3 is TGTGCCAGCAGTATTTCCCCGGGACTAGCGTCCTACGAGCAGTACTTC. Protein sequence: CASSISPGLASYEQYF.

This rearrangement joins TRBV19 to TRBJ2-3; perhaps TRBD1 as D (5 bases). CDR3 length equals 15 residues. Germline V gene sequence: CDR1 LNHDA, CDR2 SQIVND (reference sequence). Trimming removed 6 bases at V and 0 bases at J, with 13 bases between. The CDR3 DNA follows: TGTGCCAGTAGGGGGCGCAGGCTTAGCACAGATACGCAGTATTTT. Translated: CASRGRRLSTDTQYF.

This chain uses TRBV2 with TRBJ2-5; no firm D call. CDR1 SNHLY and CDR2 FYNNEI come from the germline V gene. The CDR3 contains 14 residues. V shed 1 base and J shed 3 bases, with 9 bases lying between them. CDR3 amino acids: CASSEDWGKETQYF. CDR3 sequence (DNA): TGTGCCAGCAGTGAAGACTGGGGTAAAGAGACCCAGTACTTC.

The chain joins TRBV9 to TRBJ1-4, with 7 bases aligning to TRBD1. From germline, CDR1 is SGDLS and CDR2 YYNGEE. Unmatched junction bases numbered 6, after V lost 4 bases and J lost 6 bases. The CDR3 loop spans 14 amino acids. The CDR3 sequence is CASSFTGADEKLFF. In DNA, the CDR3 is TGTGCCAGCAGCTTTACAGGGGCTGATGAAAAACTGTTTTTT.

J is TRBJ2-5 and V is TRBV19; 7 positions match TRBD1. CDR1 and CDR2 from the germline V gene are LNHDA and SQIVND (reference sequence). The CDR3 sequence is 13 residues long. V shed 6 bases and J 4 bases; nucleotides not matched to a gene: 5. Written as DNA, the CDR3 is TGTGCCAGTAGGAATACAGGGGTAGAGACCCAGTACTTC. This sequence encodes CASRNTGVETQYF.

Only one count was recorded for this clone. The chain recombines TRBV4-3 with TRBJ2-4; D not certain. The CDR3 length is 14 residues. Germline-derived CDR1 and CDR2 are LGHNA and YSLEER. Trimming shortened V by 0 bases and J by 1 base, and 4 bases separated the two germline ends. The CDR3 reads CASSQERAKNIQYF. DNA for the CDR3: TGCGCCAGCAGCCAAGAAAGGGCCAAAAACATTCAGTACTTC.

The chain uses TRBV4-1 and TRBJ2-7, with TRBD1 matching 7 bases. Trimming took 0 bases from V and 12 from J; bases not matched to a gene: 8. Germline V lookup: CDR1 MGHRA, CDR2 YSYEKL. This CDR3 is built from 13 residues. The CDR3 DNA reads as TGCGCCAGCAGCCAAGAAATGAAAGGACAGGTGTACTTC. It codes for CASSQEMKGQVYF.

This clone was recorded a few times. The CDR3 spells CASSQALGGTYEQYF. CDR3 in DNA: TGTGCCAGCAGCCAAGCACTTGGAGGGACCTACGAGCAGTACTTC. The genes are TRBV4-2 and TRBJ2-7, with D possibly being TRBD2 (6 bases). Deletions cut 1 base from V and 2 bases from J, with 12 bases between. CDR3 length: 15 residues. Looked up from germline, CDR1 is LGHNA and CDR2 is YNFKEQ.

J is TRBJ1-1 and V is TRBV14, with a possible D match to TRBD1 (6 bases). The CDR3 covers 13 residues. Trimming pared 4 bases from V and 1 base from J, leaving 7 bases between. CDR1 is SGHDN, CDR2 FVKESK, per germline. The CDR3 protein is CASSLQGNTEAFF. DNA of the CDR3: TGTGCCAGCAGCCTACAGGGGAACACTGAAGCTTTCTTT.

This chain joins TRBV5-1 and TRBJ2-1; D is undetermined. The germline gives CDR1 SGHRS, CDR2 YFSETQ. Trimming removed 2 bases at V and 8 bases at J, with 8 bases between. This CDR3 comprises 12 residues. The CDR3 DNA reads as TGCGCCAGCAGCTTTAGCCAGTATGAGCAGTTCTTC. This gives the protein CASSFSQYEQFF.

The chain combines TRBV20-1 with TRBJ1-2; no clear D gene. The V gene lost 3 bases and the J gene lost 8 bases, with 16 bases spanning the gap. Per germline, CDR1 DFQATT and CDR2 SNEGSKA (reference sequence). This CDR3 spans 13 amino acids. In nucleotides, the CDR3 is TGCAGTGCTAGTGATCCGGTCCTTGAGGGCTACACCTTC. Its protein is CSASDPVLEGYTF.

The chain carries TRBV3-1 (or the pseudogene TRBV3-2) and TRBJ1-1; D possibly corresponds to TRBD1 (6 bases). Germline assignment: CDR1 LGHDT and CDR2 YNNKEL (reference sequence). With 1 base removed from V and 4 bases from J, the gap between germline ends came to 7 bases. The CDR3 sequence is 13 residues long. CDR3 coding DNA: TGTGCCAGCAGCCAAGGAGGGGGCACTGAAGCTTTCTTT. Translated, it gives CASSQGGGTEAFF.

The V call is TRBV7-8, the J call TRBJ2-1; 9 bases line up with TRBD2. CDR3 length: 21 amino acids. Trimming cost V 1 base and J 1 base; bases outside gene matches: 17. Looked up from germline, CDR1 is SGHVS and CDR2 is FQNEAQ. In DNA, the CDR3 is TGTGCCAGCAGCTTAGGCAGTGGTAGCGGGAGACGGATCGGTTCCTACAATGAGCAGTTCTTC. Encoded protein: CASSLGSGSGRRIGSYNEQFF.

This clone was seen just once. The J gene is TRBJ1-2, the V gene TRBV6-5; D unclear. Germline lookup yields CDR1 MNHEY and CDR2 SVGAGI. This CDR3 has 14 residues. With 5 bases removed from V and 10 bases from J, the gap between germline ends came to 20 bases. The CDR3 sequence: CASSSPPRSAPYTF. CDR3 coding DNA: TGTGCCAGCAGTAGCCCCCCAAGGTCCGCCCCCTACACCTTC.

The chain employs TRBV7-2 and TRBJ2-3, with a possible D match to TRBD1 (5 bases). The CDR3 runs 15 residues. V was pared by 0 bases and J by 6 bases, with 13 bases between. Germline CDR1 SGHTA, CDR2 FQGNSA. In nucleotides, the CDR3 is TGTGCCAGCAGCTTAGCCAGTGGGGCCTCGGATACGCAGTATTTT. It translates to CASSLASGASDTQYF.

CDR3: CASQRTQQGGSYEQYF. The CDR3 region has the DNA TGTGCCAGTCAGCGGACCCAACAGGGGGGATCCTACGAGCAGTACTTC. The V and J genes are TRBV21-1 and TRBJ2-7; the D call of TRBD1 is as the table states it, not checked on the DNA. TRBV21-1 is classified as a pseudogene. This CDR3 has 16 residues.

The chain joins TRBV20-1 to TRBJ2-3; no clear D gene. The CDR3 consists of 11 residues. The V end lost 5 bases, the J end lost 1 base, and 4 bases lay between the germline ends. Germline V gene lookup returns CDR1 DFQATT and CDR2 SNEGSKA (reference sequence). The CDR3 nucleotides read TGCAGTGCTGGGCGCACAGATACGCAGTATTTT. Its protein is CSAGRTDTQYF.

The chain couples TRBV30 to TRBJ1-2, with D maybe TRBD1 (5 bases). This CDR3 region has 16 residues. V was cut by 0 bases and J by 3 bases, with 17 bases left in between. Germline CDR1 is GTSNPN and CDR2 is SVGIG (reference sequence). The CDR3 bases are TGTGCCTGGAGTGTAGCACTTGGGAGGGGCGACTATGGCTACACCTTC. This translates into CAWSVALGRGDYGYTF.

The rearrangement joins TRBV7-9 to TRBJ1-3; D is perhaps TRBD1 (5 bases). This CDR3 has 16 amino acids. The V end lost 4 bases, the J end lost 3 bases, and 16 bases lay between the germline ends. Per the germline V gene, CDR1 is SEHNR and CDR2 is FQNEAQ (reference sequence). The CDR3 reads CASSYPGGLGGNTIYF. In DNA form, the CDR3 reads TGTGCCAGCAGCTACCCGGGGGGTTTGGGTGGAAACACCATATATTTT.